This passage covers 14 T cell receptor beta chains from one sample sequenced in a study of beta chain features in type 1 diabetes. Notes on the study in general: Shortening of TCRB CDR3s, moderate but significant, appeared in all four CD4+ subsets of Type 1 diabetes patients.

These receptors are not linked to any known antigen. Reverse transcription of all isolated RNA meant that expressed TCRB transcripts were sequenced. The method was immunoSEQ multiplex PCR; TCRdb's version includes in-frame clones alone and lacks a portion of them. Of 250,000 to 300,000 clones listed, 20% to 25% were seen once; the top ten hold around 0.012%. The source material was naive CD4+ T cells from blood. The receptors were gathered from a woman aged 30 to 39 with type 1 diabetes.

Only a few counts were recorded for this clone. The chain is built from TRBV4-1 and TRBJ2-1; 15 nucleotides match TRBD2. CDR1 is MGHRA and CDR2 is YSYEKL in the germline V gene. V was clipped by 1 base and J by 9 bases; unmatched bases: 4. The CDR3 contains 16 residues. The CDR3 DNA is TGCGCCAGCAGCCAAGTAGGACTAGCGGGAGGGGGTGAGCAGTTCTTC. Translated, it gives CASSQVGLAGGGEQFF.

The rearrangement uses TRBV7-9 and TRBJ1-1; a possible D gene is TRBD1 (6 bases). Trimming removed 5 bases from V and 1 base from J, with 14 bases in between. Germline CDR1 SEHNR, CDR2 FQNEAQ (reference sequence). This CDR3 comprises 15 residues. CDR3 DNA sequence: TGTGCCAGCAGCATACAGGGATCCGGGAACACTGAAGCTTTCTTT. This codes for CASSIQGSGNTEAFF.

This clone was counted only a few times. The genes are TRBV5-1 and TRBJ2-5; 10 nucleotides line up with TRBD2. Trimming took 3 bases from V and 2 from J; bases not matched to a gene: 4. From germline, CDR1 is SGHRS and CDR2 YFSETQ. The CDR3 has 15 amino acids. The DNA for the CDR3 is TGCGCCAGCAGCTCGAGACTAGCGGGTCAAGAGACCCAGTACTTC. The encoded protein is CASSSRLAGQETQYF.

Of note for this clone: Different DNA sequences within this sample yield the same CDR3. V and J are TRBV2 and TRBJ2-1; tentatively, D is TRBD2 (5 bases). Deletions cut 6 bases from V and 0 bases from J, with 6 bases between. The CDR3 covers 13 residues. In germline, CDR1 is SNHLY, CDR2 FYNNEI. The CDR3 DNA reads TGTGCCAGCAGCCGGGACTCCTACAATGAGCAGTTCTTC. Translated, it gives CASSRDSYNEQFF.

V gene TRBV19 combines with J gene TRBJ1-2; D is possibly TRBD1 (5 bases). The length of the CDR3 is 12 residues. In germline, CDR1 is LNHDA, CDR2 SQIVND (reference sequence). Trimming took off 3 bases at V and 8 bases at J, with 10 bases between the two ends. The chain's CDR3 is CASSIWGGGYTF. CDR3 nucleotides: TGTGCCAGTAGTATTTGGGGCGGAGGCTACACCTTC.

This clone showed up just once. The rearrangement uses TRBV7-2 and TRBJ2-3; D remains unclear. In germline, CDR1 is SGHTA, CDR2 FQGNSA. Trimming stripped 1 base from V and 3 bases from J, with 8 bases between. This CDR3 is built from 14 residues. The CDR3 protein is CASSLVPVTDTQYF. CDR3 nucleotides: TGTGCCAGCAGCTTAGTTCCAGTTACAGATACGCAGTATTTT.

The V gene is TRBV6-5, the J gene TRBJ2-7; the D gene is possibly TRBD1 (7 bases). V shed 0 bases and J shed 1 base, with 10 bases lying between them. There are 15 residues in the CDR3. Germline V gives CDR1 MNHEY, CDR2 SVGAGI. Here the CDR3 reads CASSYSAGQSYEQYF. CDR3 sequence (DNA): TGTGCCAGCAGTTACTCGGCGGGACAGTCCTACGAGCAGTACTTC.

CDR3 in DNA: TGTGCCAGCAGCCCCTCGGGTCAAGAGACCCAGTACTTC. Its translation is CASSPSGQETQYF. The V call is TRBV7-3, the J call TRBJ2-5; D gene unclear. The CDR3 loop spans 13 amino acids. V lost 5 bases, J lost 2 bases, and 9 bases lay in between. The germline CDR1 and CDR2 sequences are SGHTA and FQGTGA.

V and J are TRBV7-3 and TRBJ2-7, with 8 bases that match TRBD2. V lost 5 bases and J lost 8; bases outside the gene matches: 8. The germline CDR1 and CDR2 sequences are SGHTA and FQGTGA. The CDR3 sequence is 13 residues long. Here the CDR3 reads CASSQTGGLKQYF. CDR3 DNA sequence: TGTGCCAGCAGCCAAACGGGAGGGTTGAAGCAGTACTTC. The variable domain in full, with the rest retrieved from reference TRBV7-3 and TRBJ2-7, is GAGVSQTPSNKVTEKGKYVELRCDPISGHTALYWYRQSLGQGPEFLIYFQGTGAADDSGLPNDRFFAVRPEGSVSTLKIQRTERGDSAVYLCASSQTGGLKQYFGPGTRLTVT.

This clone was counted a few times. The chain joins TRBV7-2 to TRBJ2-7; 7 positions match TRBD2. J lost 4 bases, V lost 2 bases, and 11 bases had no gene match. The length of the CDR3 is 16 residues. CDR1 SGHTA and CDR2 FQGNSA come from the germline V gene. CDR3 coding DNA: TGTGCCAGCAGCTTACCAGGTCTGGGGGGAGGGTACGAGCAGTACTTC. Amino acid sequence: CASSLPGLGGGYEQYF.

In its sample, this clone was seen a few times. The J gene is TRBJ2-7, the V gene TRBV9; D perhaps matches TRBD2 (6 bases). Trimming took 4 bases from V and 3 from J, leaving 14 bases between them. Germline CDR1 and CDR2: SGDLS and YYNGEE. The CDR3 covers 14 residues. The chain's CDR3 is CASSPRLGVYEQYF. The CDR3 region has the DNA TGTGCCAGCAGCCCAAGACTAGGAGTCTACGAGCAGTACTTC.

In nucleotides, the CDR3 is TGTGCCAGCAGCTTAGAGGCGGCAGCCCCTTCGCCCCAGCATTTT. Translating gives CASSLEAAAPSPQHF. The V gene is TRBV7-9, the J gene TRBJ1-5, with D uncertain. Germline CDR1 reads SEHNR; CDR2 reads FQNEAQ (reference sequence). This CDR3 has 15 amino acids. The V end lost 1 base, the J end lost 9 bases, and 16 bases lay between the germline ends.

This chain joins TRBV7-9 and TRBJ1-1; TRBD1 aligns across 9 bases. Looked up from germline, CDR1 is SEHNR and CDR2 is FQNEAQ (reference sequence). The CDR3 consists of 14 residues. The V segment lost 5 bases and the J segment 1 base; nucleotides outside the gene matches: 2. The CDR3 here is CASSRDRANTEAFF. The CDR3 region has the DNA TGTGCCAGCAGCCGGGACAGGGCGAACACTGAAGCTTTCTTT.

The rearrangement links TRBV7-3 to TRBJ1-1; no definite D call. The V gene lost 2 bases and the J gene lost 4 bases, with 8 bases spanning the gap. Germline loops: CDR1 SGHTA, CDR2 FQGTGA. There are 13 residues in the CDR3. This chain's CDR3 is CASSLDMATEAFF. CDR3 bases: TGTGCCAGCAGCTTAGATATGGCCACTGAAGCTTTCTTT.